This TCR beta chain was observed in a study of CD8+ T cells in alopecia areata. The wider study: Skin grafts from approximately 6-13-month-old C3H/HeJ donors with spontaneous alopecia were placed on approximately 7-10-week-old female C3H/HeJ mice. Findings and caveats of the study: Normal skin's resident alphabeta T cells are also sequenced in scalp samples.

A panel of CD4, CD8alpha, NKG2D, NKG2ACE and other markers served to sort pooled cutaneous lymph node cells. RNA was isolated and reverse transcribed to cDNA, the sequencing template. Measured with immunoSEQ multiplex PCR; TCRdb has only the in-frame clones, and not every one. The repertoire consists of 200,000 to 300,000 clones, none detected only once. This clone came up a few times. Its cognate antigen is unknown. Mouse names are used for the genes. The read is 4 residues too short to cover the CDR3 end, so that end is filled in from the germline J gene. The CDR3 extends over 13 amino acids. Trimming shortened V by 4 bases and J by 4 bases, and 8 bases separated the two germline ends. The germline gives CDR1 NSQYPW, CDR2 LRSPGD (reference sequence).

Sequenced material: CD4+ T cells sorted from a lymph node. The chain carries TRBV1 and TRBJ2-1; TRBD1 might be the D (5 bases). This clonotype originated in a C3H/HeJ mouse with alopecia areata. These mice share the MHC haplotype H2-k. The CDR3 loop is CTCSGQPYAEQFF. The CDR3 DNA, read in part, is TGCACCTGCAGTGGACAGCCTTATGCT.